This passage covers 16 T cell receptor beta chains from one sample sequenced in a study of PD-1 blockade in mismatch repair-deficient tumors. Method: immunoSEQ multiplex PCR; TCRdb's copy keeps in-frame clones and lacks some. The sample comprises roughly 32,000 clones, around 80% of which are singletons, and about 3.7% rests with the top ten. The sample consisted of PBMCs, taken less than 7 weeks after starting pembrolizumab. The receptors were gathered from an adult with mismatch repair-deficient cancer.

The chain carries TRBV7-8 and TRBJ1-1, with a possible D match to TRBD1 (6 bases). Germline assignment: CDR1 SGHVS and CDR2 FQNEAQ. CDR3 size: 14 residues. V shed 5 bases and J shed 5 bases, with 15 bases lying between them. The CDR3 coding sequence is TGTGCCAGCAGCGTATTAACAGGGAGAACTGAAGCTTTCTTT. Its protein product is CASSVLTGRTEAFF.

The CDR3 sequence is CASSFEGNTQYF. In DNA, the CDR3 is TGCGCCAGCAGCTTCGAGGGTAATACGCAGTATTTT. J is TRBJ2-3 and V is TRBV5-1; D may be TRBD2 (5 bases). V lost 2 bases to trimming and J lost 7 bases, with 8 bases between them. The CDR3 is made up of 12 amino acids. In germline, CDR1 is SGHRS, CDR2 YFSETQ.

The CDR3 DNA sequence: TGCAGCGTCGCCGGGGGAAGGGAAACTAATGAAAAACTGTTTTTT. It codes for CSVAGGRETNEKLFF. The rearrangement joins TRBV29-1 to TRBJ1-4; D is possibly TRBD1 (5 bases). CDR3 length equals 15 residues. CDR1 and CDR2 (germline): SQVTM, ANQGSEA. V shed 6 bases and J shed 1 base, with 15 bases lying between them.

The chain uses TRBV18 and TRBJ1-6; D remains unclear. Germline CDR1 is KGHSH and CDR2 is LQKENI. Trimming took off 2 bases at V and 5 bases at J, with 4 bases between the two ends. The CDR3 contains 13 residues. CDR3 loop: CASSPTDNSPLHF. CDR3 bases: TGTGCCAGCTCACCAACAGATAATTCACCCCTCCACTTT.

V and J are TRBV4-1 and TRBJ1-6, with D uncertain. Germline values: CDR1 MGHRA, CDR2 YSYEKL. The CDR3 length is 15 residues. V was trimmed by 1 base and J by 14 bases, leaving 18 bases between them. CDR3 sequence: CASSQVHSLIESLHF. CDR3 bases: TGCGCCAGCAGCCAAGTGCACAGCCTAATTGAGTCCCTCCACTTT.

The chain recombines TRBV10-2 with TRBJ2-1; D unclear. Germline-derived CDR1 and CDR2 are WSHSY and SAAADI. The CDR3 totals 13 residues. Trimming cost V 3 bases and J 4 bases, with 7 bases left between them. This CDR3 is CASSDALYNEQFF. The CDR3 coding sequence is TGCGCCAGCAGTGATGCCCTATACAATGAGCAGTTCTTC.

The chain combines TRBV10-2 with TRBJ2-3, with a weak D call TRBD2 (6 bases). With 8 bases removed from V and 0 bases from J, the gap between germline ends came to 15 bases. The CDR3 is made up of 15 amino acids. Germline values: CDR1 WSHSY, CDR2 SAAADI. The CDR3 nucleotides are TGCGCCAGCTGCCGGGACTTCCCTAGCACAGATACGCAGTATTTT. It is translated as CASCRDFPSTDTQYF.

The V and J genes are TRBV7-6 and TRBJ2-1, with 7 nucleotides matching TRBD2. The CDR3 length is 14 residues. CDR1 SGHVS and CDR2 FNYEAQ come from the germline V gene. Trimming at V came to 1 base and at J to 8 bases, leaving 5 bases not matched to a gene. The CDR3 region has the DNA TGTGCCAGCAGCTTAGTAGCGGGTGGGGATGAGCAGTTCTTC. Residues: CASSLVAGGDEQFF.

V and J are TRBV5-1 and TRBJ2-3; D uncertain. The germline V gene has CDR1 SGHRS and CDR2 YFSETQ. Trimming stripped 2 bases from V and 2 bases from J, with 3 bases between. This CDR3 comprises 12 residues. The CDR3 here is CASSLHTDTQYF. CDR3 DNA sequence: TGCGCCAGCAGCTTACACACAGATACGCAGTATTTT.

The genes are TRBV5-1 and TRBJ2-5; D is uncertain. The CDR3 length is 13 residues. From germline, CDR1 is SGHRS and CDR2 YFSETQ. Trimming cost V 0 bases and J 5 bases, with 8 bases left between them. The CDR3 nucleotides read TGCGCCAGCAGCTTGGGTAGCACGGAGACCCAGTACTTC. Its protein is CASSLGSTETQYF.

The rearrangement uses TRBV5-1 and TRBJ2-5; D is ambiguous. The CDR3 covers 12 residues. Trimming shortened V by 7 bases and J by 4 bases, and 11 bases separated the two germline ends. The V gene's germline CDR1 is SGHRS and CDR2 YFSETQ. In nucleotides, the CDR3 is TGCGCCAGCCAACGAGAGGCAGAGACCCAGTACTTC. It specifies CASQREAETQYF. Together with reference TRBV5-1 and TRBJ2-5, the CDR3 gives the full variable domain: KAGVTQTPRYLIKTRGQQVTLSCSPISGHRSVSWYQQTPGQGLQFLFEYFSETQRNKGNFPGRFSGRQFSNSRSEMNVSTLELGDSALYLCASQREAETQYFGPGTRLLVL.

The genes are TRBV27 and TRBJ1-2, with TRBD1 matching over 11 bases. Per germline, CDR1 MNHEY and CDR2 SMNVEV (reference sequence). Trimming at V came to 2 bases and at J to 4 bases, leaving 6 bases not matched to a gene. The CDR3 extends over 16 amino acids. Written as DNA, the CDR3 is TGTGCCAGCAGTTTAGATAGGACAGGGGGCGGCTATGGCTACACCTTC. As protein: CASSLDRTGGGYGYTF.

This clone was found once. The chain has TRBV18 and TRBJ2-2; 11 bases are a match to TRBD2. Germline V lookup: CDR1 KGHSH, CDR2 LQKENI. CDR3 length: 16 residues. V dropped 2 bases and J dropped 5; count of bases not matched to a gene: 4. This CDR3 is CASSPRLAGSTGELFF. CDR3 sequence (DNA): TGTGCCAGCTCACCAAGACTAGCGGGGTCTACCGGGGAGCTGTTTTTT.

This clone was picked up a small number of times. The CDR3 protein is CASSPLRDNEQYF. The DNA for the CDR3 is TGTGCCAGCTCACCGCTCCGGGACAACGAGCAGTACTTC. The chain joins TRBV18 to TRBJ2-7; possible D gene TRBD1, 6 bases. The CDR3 is 13 residues long. From germline, CDR1 is KGHSH and CDR2 LQKENI. The V end lost 3 bases, the J end lost 5 bases, and 11 bases lay between the germline ends. Filled out from reference TRBV18 and TRBJ2-7, the complete variable domain reads NAGVMQNPRHLVRRRGQEARLRCSPMKGHSHVYWYRQLPEEGLKFMVYLQKENIIDESGMPKERFSAEFPKEGPSILRIQQVVRGDSAAYFCASSPLRDNEQYFGPGTRLTVT.

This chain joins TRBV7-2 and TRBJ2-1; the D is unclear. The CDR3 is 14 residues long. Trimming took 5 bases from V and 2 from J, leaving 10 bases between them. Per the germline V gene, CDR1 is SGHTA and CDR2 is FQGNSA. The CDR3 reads CASSESVTYNEQFF. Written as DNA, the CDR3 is TGTGCCAGCAGCGAATCGGTGACCTACAATGAGCAGTTCTTC.

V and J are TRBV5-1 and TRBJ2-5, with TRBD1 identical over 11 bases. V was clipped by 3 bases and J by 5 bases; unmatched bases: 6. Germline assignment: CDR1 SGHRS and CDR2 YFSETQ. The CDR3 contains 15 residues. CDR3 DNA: TGCGCCAGCAGCTACAGGACAGGGGGCGGGGAGACCCAGTACTTC. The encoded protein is CASSYRTGGGETQYF.